A single sample is the source of the 16 T cell receptor beta chains below, sequenced in a study of blood T cell repertoires in COVID-19. The method was immunoSEQ multiplex PCR; TCRdb's version includes in-frame clones alone and lacks a portion of them. The repertoire includes 60,000 to 90,000 clones, 80% to 90% of them detected once, and 20% to 25% sits in the top ten. The sequenced sample was peripheral blood. These receptors all come from a woman aged 50 to 60 with acute or convalescent COVID-19.

The chain employs TRBV29-1 and TRBJ1-4; a possible D gene is TRBD1 (5 bases). CDR1 SQVTM and CDR2 ANQGSEA come from the germline V gene. The CDR3 is made up of 12 amino acids. V lost 5 bases to trimming and J lost 8 bases, with 12 bases between them. CDR3 bases: TGCAGCGTTTCGACAGTGGGCGAAAAACTGTTTTTT. Translating it yields CSVSTVGEKLFF.

The V call is TRBV29-1, the J call TRBJ1-2, with a possible D match to TRBD1 (5 bases). This CDR3 region has 12 residues. Germline-derived CDR1 and CDR2 are SQVTM and ANQGSEA. Trimming took off 3 bases at V and 3 bases at J, with 8 bases between the two ends. In DNA, the CDR3 is TGCAGCGTTGATTGGGGGGACTATGGCTACACCTTC. Translation gives CSVDWGDYGYTF.

V and J are TRBV6-1 and TRBJ2-7; D call uncertain. Trimming pared 2 bases from V and 2 bases from J, leaving 13 bases between. This CDR3 spans 15 amino acids. The germline V gene has CDR1 MNHNS and CDR2 SASEGT. CDR3 sequence: CASSEKRLLAYEQYF. CDR3 nucleotide sequence: TGTGCCAGCAGTGAAAAGAGGTTATTAGCCTACGAGCAGTACTTC.

This sequence joins TRBV18 and TRBJ2-2; 11 positions agree with TRBD2. CDR3 length: 19 residues. Germline assignment: CDR1 KGHSH and CDR2 LQKENI. Unmatched junction bases numbered 9, after V lost 3 bases and J lost 0 bases. The CDR3 DNA follows: TGTGCCAGCTCACCGGGGACTAGCGGAGGCGGTTCGAACACCGGGGAGCTGTTTTTT. Translating it yields CASSPGTSGGGSNTGELFF.

The chain uses TRBV7-8 and TRBJ2-7, with 7 bases that match TRBD1. Per the germline V gene, CDR1 is SGHVS and CDR2 is FQNEAQ. This CDR3 is 14 amino acids long. V was clipped by 5 bases and J by 4 bases; unmatched bases: 8. CDR3 DNA sequence: TGTGCCAGCAGCCGACGGACAGGACGGTACGAGCAGTACTTC. This sequence encodes CASSRRTGRYEQYF.

CDR3: CASSLVTLGAVYEQYF. The CDR3 region has the DNA TGCGCCAGCAGCTTGGTAACGCTGGGAGCAGTCTACGAGCAGTACTTC. The V call is TRBV5-1, the J call TRBJ2-7; perhaps TRBD2 as D (5 bases). With 0 bases removed from V and 3 bases from J, the gap between germline ends came to 16 bases. The CDR3 extends over 16 amino acids. Germline lookup yields CDR1 SGHRS and CDR2 YFSETQ.

The chain is built from TRBV28 and TRBJ2-7; 14 bases line up with TRBD2. V dropped 6 bases and J dropped 4; count of bases not matched to a gene: 5. The V gene's germline CDR1 is MDHEN and CDR2 SYDVKM. The CDR3 covers 15 residues. The CDR3 nucleotides read TGTGCCAGCAGCCGACTAGCGGGAGGGTCTTACGAGCAGTACTTC. It yields the protein CASSRLAGGSYEQYF. Full variable domain (outside the CDR3, taken from reference TRBV28 and TRBJ2-7): DVKVTQSSRYLVKRTGEKVFLECVQDMDHENMFWYRQDPGLGLRLIYFSYDVKMKEKGDIPEGYSVSREKKERFSLILESASTNQTSMYLCASSRLAGGSYEQYFGPGTRLTVT.

This clone was observed a handful of times. The chain employs TRBV6-5 and TRBJ2-3; TRBD1 matches 7 bases. The CDR3 has 15 amino acids. Looked up from germline, CDR1 is MNHEY and CDR2 is SVGAGI. The V gene end was trimmed by 6 bases and the J gene end by 5 bases; junction bases not matched to a gene: 11. CDR3 protein: CASSLGTANLDTQYF. In DNA form, the CDR3 reads TGTGCCAGCAGCCTCGGGACAGCCAACTTAGATACGCAGTATTTT.

This chain links TRBV5-1 with TRBJ1-2; 7 bases are shared with TRBD1. The V gene's germline CDR1 is SGHRS and CDR2 YFSETQ. The CDR3 has 15 amino acids. The trim removed 3 bases at V and 0 bases at J, leaving 5 bases unmatched. CDR3 in amino acids: CASSWGDRANYGYTF. The CDR3 DNA reads as TGCGCCAGCAGCTGGGGGGACAGAGCTAACTATGGCTACACCTTC. The variable domain in full, with the rest retrieved from reference TRBV5-1 and TRBJ1-2, is KAGVTQTPRYLIKTRGQQVTLSCSPISGHRSVSWYQQTPGQGLQFLFEYFSETQRNKGNFPGRFSGRQFSNSRSEMNVSTLELGDSALYLCASSWGDRANYGYTFGSGTRLTVV.

The V gene is TRBV7-6, the J gene TRBJ2-1, with D hard to call. The V and J ends lost 3 bases and 0 bases respectively, with 3 bases between them. This CDR3 comprises 13 residues. CDR1 and CDR2 from the germline V gene are SGHVS and FNYEAQ. For the CDR3, the DNA is TGTGCCAGCAGCTTTAGCTCCTACAATGAGCAGTTCTTC. Amino acids: CASSFSSYNEQFF.

The V call is TRBV18, the J call TRBJ2-7; D might be TRBD2 (7 bases). This CDR3 contains 17 residues. Between the trimmed V and J ends, which lost 1 base and 1 base, there was a span of 17 bases. Germline V CDR1 and CDR2: KGHSH, LQKENI. The CDR3 DNA sequence: TGTGCCAGCTCACCACTCGGGGGGCTGAGACAGTCCTACGAGCAGTACTTC. It encodes CASSPLGGLRQSYEQYF.

The chain joins TRBV28 to TRBJ1-1, with TRBD1 identical over 9 bases. The length of the CDR3 is 15 residues. V shed 3 bases and J 8 bases; nucleotides not matched to a gene: 10. CDR1 MDHEN and CDR2 SYDVKM come from the germline V gene. The CDR3 region is CASSFETGGDREAFF. The CDR3 nucleotides read TGTGCCAGCAGTTTCGAGACAGGGGGGGACAGGGAAGCTTTCTTT.

V and J are TRBV29-1 and TRBJ2-5, with 8 bases fitting TRBD2. This CDR3 region has 12 residues. Unmatched junction bases numbered 4, after V lost 7 bases and J lost 3 bases. Germline-derived CDR1 and CDR2 are SQVTM and ANQGSEA. DNA for the CDR3: TGCAGCGGGAACGGGGGGGAAGAGACCCAGTACTTC. This encodes CSGNGGEETQYF.

The chain is built from TRBV30 and TRBJ2-3; D possibly corresponds to TRBD2 (6 bases). The CDR3 is 13 residues long. Germline values: CDR1 GTSNPN, CDR2 SVGIG (reference sequence). Trimming pared 4 bases from V and 4 bases from J, leaving 12 bases between. The CDR3 protein is CAWTTGGPDTQYF. Written as DNA, the CDR3 is TGTGCCTGGACCACCGGGGGACCAGATACGCAGTATTTT.

The table lists this clone with a few counts. The genes are TRBV7-6 and TRBJ1-6; no reliable D call. V was pared by 1 base and J by 14 bases, with 18 bases between. This CDR3 is 15 amino acids long. Germline CDR1 reads SGHVS; CDR2 reads FNYEAQ. CDR3 DNA: TGTGCCAGCAGCTTAGGTTGGGGAGGCGAATTTTCCCTCCACTTT. Translating gives CASSLGWGGEFSLHF.

This chain joins TRBV5-6 and TRBJ2-5; no firm D call. The ends were cut back, 4 bases at V and 4 bases at J, with 23 bases in the middle. CDR1 and CDR2 from the germline V gene are SGHDT and YYEEEE. The length of the CDR3 is 17 residues. The CDR3 region is CASSRRLQILSRETQYF. CDR3 in DNA: TGTGCCAGCAGCCGCAGGTTACAAATTCTATCCCGAGAGACCCAGTACTTC.